This T cell receptor (beta chain) was found in a study of blood T cell repertoires in COVID-19. As for the study in general: Material from acute and convalescent COVID-19 was sourced from the United States, Italy and Spain.

Deletions cut 10 bases from V and 1 base from J, with 17 bases between. Per germline, CDR1 MDHEN and CDR2 SYDVKM. The CDR3 is 15 residues long. Authors' processing steps: From reference gene primer amplification, estimates of nucleated cell counts were derived. Sequencing was performed with immunoSEQ multiplex PCR; in TCRdb, only in-frame clones are kept and a portion is missing. Clonal size and the V and J genes are those of that table, whereas D and trimming came from the DNA. Among just over 300,000 clones listed, roughly nine tenths were seen once. This receptor was obtained from a young man with active or convalescent COVID-19. The sample was peripheral blood. V is TRBV28 and J is TRBJ1-5; D gene ambiguous. As DNA, the CDR3 is TGTGCCACCCTCCCGTTTAAGCCCAGCAATCAGCCCCAGCATTTT. Protein product: CATLPFKPSNQPQHF. The complete variable domain, with remaining parts taken from reference TRBV28 and TRBJ1-5, reads DVKVTQSSRYLVKRTGEKVFLECVQDMDHENMFWYRQDPGLGLRLIYFSYDVKMKEKGDIPEGYSVSREKKERFSLILESASTNQTSMYLCATLPFKPSNQPQHFGDGTRLSIL.